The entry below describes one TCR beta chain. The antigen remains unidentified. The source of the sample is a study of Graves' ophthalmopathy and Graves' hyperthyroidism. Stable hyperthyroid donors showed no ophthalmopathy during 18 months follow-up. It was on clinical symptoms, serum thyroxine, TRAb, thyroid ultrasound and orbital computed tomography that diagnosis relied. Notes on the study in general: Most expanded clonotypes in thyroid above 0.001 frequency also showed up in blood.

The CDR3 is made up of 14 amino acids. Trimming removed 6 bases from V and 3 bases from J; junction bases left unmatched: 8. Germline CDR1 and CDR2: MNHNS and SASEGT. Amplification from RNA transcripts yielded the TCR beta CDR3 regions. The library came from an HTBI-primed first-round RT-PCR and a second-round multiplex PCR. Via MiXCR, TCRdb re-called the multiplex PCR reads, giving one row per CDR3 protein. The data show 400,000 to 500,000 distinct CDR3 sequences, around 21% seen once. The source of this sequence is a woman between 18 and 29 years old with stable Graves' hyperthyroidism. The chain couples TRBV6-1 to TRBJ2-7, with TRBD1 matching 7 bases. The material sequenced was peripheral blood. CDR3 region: CASRAHRGGYEQYF. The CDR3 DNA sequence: TGTGCCAGCAGAGCGCACAGGGGTGGCTACGAGCAGTACTTC.